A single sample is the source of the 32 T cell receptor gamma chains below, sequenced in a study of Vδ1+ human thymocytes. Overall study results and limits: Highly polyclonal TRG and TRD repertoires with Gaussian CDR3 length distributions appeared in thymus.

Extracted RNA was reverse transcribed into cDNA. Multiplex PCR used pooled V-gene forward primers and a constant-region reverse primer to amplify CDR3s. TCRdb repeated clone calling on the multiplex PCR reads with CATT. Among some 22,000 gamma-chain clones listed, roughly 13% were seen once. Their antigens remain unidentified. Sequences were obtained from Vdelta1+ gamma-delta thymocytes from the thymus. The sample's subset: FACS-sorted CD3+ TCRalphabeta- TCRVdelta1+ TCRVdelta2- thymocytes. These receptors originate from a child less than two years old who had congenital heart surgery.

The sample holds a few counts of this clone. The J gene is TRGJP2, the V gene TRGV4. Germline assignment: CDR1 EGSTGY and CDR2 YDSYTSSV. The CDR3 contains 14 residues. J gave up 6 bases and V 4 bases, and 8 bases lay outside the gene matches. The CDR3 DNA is TGTGCCACCTGGGACGGGCAGGGTGATTGGATCAAGACGTTT. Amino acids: CATWDGQGDWIKTF.

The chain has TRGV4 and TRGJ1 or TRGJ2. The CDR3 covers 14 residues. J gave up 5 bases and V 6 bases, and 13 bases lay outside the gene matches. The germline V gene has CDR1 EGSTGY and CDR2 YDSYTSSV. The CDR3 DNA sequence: TGTGCCACCTGGAAAACCCCCCCTGATTATAAGAAACTCTTT. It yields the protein CATWKTPPDYKKLF.

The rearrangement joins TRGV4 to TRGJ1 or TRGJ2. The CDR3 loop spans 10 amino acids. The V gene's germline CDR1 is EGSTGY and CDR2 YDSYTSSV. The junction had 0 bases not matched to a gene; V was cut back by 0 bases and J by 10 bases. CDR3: CATWDGKKLF. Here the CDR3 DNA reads TGTGCCACCTGGGATGGGAAGAAACTCTTT.

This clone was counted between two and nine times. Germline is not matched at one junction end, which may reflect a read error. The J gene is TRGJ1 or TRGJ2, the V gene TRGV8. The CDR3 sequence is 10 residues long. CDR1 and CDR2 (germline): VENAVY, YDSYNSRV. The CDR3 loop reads CATWGAKKLF. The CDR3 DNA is TGCGCCACCTGGGGTGCGAAGAAACTCTTT.

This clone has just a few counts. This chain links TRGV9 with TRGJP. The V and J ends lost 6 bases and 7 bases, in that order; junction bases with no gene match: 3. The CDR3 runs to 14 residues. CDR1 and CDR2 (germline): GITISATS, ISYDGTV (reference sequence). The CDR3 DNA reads TGTGCCTTGTGGAGGGAGTTGGGCAAAAAAATCAAGGTATTT. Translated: CALWRELGKKIKVF.

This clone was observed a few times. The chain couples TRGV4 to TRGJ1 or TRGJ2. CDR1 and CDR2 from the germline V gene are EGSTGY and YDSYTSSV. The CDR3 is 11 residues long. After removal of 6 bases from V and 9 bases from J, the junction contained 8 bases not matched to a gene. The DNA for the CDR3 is TGTGCCACCTGGAATTTCTTTAAGAAACTCTTT. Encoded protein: CATWNFFKKLF.

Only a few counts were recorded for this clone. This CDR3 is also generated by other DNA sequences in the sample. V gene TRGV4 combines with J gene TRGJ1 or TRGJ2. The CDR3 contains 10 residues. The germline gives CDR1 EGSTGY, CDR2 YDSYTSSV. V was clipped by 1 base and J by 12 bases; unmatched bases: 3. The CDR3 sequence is CATWDGPKLF. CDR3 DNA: TGTGCCACCTGGGATGGCCCGAAACTCTTT.

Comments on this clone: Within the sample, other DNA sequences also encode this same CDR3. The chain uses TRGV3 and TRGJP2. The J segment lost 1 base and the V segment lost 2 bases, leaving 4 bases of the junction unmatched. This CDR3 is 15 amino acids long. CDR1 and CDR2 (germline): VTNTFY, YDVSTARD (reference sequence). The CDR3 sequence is CATWDIPSSDWIKTF. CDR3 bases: TGTGCCACCTGGGACATCCCTAGTAGTGATTGGATCAAGACGTTT.

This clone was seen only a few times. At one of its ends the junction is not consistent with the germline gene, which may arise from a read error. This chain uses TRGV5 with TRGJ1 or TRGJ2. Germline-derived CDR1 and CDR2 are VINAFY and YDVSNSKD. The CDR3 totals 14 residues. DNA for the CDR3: TGTGCCTCCTGGGACAGTACGAATTATTATAAGAAACTCTTT. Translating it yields CASWDSTNYYKKLF.

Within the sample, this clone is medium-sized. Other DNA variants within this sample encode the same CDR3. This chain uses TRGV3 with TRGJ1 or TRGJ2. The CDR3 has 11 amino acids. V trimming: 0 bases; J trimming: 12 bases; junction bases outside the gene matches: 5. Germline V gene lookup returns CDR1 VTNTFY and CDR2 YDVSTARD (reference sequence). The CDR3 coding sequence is TGTGCCACCTGGGACAGGCCAGGGAAACTCTTT. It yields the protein CATWDRPGKLF.

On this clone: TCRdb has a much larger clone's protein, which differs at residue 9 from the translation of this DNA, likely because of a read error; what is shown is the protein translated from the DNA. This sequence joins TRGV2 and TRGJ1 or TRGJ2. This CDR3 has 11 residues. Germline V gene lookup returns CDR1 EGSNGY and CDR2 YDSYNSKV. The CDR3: CATWDGHKNLF. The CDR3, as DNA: TGTGCCACCTGGGACGGGCATAAGAATCTCTTT.

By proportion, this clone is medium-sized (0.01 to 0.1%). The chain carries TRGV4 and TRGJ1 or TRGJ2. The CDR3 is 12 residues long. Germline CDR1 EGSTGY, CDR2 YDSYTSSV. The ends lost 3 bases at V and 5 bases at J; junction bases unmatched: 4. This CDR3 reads CATWDWHYKKLF. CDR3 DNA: TGTGCCACCTGGGATTGGCATTATAAGAAACTCTTT.

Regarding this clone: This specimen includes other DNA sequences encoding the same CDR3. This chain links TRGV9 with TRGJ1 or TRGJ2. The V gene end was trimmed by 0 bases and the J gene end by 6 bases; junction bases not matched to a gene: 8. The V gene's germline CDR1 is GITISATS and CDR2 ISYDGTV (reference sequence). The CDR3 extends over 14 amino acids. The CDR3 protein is CALWEVHRSYKKLF. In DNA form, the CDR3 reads TGTGCCTTGTGGGAGGTGCATCGGAGTTATAAGAAACTCTTT.

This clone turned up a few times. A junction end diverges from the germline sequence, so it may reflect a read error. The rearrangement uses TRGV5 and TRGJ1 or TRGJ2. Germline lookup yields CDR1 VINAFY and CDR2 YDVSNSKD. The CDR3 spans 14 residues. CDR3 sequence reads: CAAWDRGNYYKKLF. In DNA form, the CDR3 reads TGTGCCGCCTGGGACCGGGGGAATTATTATAAGAAACTCTTT.

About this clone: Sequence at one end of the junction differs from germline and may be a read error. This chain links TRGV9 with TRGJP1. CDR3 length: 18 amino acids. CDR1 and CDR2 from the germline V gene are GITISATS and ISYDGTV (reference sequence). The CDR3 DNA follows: TGTGCCTTGTGGGAGAGAAGGTTTGGATATACCACTGGTTGGTTAAAGATATTT. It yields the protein CALWERRFGYTTGWLKIF.

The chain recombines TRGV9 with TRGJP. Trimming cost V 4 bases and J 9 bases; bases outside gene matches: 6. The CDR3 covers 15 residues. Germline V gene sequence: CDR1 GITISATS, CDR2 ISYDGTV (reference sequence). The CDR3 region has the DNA TGTGCCTTGTGGGACGTAGGGTTGGGCAAAAAAATCAAGGTATTT. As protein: CALWDVGLGKKIKVF.

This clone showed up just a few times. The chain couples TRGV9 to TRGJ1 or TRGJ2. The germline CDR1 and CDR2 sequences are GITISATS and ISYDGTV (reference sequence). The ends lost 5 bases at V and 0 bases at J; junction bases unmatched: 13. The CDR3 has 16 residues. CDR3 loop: CALWGDSRTNYYKKLF. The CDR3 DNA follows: TGTGCCTTGTGGGGTGATTCCCGGACGAATTATTATAAGAAACTCTTT.

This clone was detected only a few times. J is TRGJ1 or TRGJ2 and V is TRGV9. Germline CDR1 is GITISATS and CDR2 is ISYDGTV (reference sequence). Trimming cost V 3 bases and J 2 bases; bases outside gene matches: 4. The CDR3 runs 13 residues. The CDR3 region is CALWEFYYYKKLF. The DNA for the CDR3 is TGTGCCTTGTGGGAGTTCTATTATTATAAGAAACTCTTT.

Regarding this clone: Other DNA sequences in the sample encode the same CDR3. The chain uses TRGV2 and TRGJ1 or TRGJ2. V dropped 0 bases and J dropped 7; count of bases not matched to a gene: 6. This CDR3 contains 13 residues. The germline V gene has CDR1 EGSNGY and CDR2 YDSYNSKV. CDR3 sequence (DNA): TGTGCCACCTGGGACGGGCCGGAATATAAGAAACTCTTT. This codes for CATWDGPEYKKLF.

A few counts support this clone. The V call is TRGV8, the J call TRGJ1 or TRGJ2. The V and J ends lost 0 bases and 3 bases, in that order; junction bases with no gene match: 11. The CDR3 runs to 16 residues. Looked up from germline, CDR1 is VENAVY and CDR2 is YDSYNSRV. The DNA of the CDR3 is TGTGCCACCTGGGATAGGTCAACGCGGGGTTATTATAAGAAACTCTTT. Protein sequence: CATWDRSTRGYYKKLF.

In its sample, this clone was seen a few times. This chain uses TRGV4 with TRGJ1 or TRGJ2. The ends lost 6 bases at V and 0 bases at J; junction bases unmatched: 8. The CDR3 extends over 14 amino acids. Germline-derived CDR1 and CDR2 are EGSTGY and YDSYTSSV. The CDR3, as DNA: TGTGCCACCTGGAAATTAACGAATTATTATAAGAAACTCTTT. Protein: CATWKLTNYYKKLF.

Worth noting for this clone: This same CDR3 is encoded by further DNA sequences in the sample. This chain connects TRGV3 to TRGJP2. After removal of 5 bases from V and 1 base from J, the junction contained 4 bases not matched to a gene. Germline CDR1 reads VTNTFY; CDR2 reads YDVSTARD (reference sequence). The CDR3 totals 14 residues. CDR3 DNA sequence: TGTGCCACCTGGGGCGGTAGTAGTGATTGGATCAAGACGTTT. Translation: CATWGGSSDWIKTF.

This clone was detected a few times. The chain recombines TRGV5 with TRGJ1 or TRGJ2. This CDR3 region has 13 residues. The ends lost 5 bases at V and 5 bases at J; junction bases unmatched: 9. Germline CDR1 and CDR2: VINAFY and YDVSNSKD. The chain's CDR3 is CATWAGRDYKKLF. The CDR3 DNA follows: TGTGCCACCTGGGCCGGGAGGGATTATAAGAAACTCTTT.

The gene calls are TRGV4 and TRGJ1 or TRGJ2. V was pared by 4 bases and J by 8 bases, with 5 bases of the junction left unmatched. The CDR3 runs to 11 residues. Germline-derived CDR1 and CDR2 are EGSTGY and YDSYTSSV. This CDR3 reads CATWEKNKKLF. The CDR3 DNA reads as TGTGCCACCTGGGAGAAGAATAAGAAACTCTTT.

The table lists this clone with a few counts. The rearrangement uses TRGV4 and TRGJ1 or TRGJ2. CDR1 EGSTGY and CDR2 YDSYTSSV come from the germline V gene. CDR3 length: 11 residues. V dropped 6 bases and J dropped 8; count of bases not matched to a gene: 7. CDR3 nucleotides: TGTGCCACCTGGATAGAGAATAAGAAACTCTTT. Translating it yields CATWIENKKLF.

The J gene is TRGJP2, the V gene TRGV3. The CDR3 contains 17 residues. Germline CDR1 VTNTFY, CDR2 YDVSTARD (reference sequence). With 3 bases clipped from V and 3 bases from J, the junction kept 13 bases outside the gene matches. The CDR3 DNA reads TGTGCCACCTGGGACTCGGTGGGGGGGCGTAGTGATTGGATCAAGACGTTT. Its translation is CATWDSVGGRSDWIKTF.

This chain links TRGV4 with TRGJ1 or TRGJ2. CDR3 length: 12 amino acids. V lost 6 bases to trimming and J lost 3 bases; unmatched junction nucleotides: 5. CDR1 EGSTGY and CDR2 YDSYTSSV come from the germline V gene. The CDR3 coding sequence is TGTGCCACCTGGATAGGTTATTATAAGAAACTCTTT. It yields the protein CATWIGYYKKLF.

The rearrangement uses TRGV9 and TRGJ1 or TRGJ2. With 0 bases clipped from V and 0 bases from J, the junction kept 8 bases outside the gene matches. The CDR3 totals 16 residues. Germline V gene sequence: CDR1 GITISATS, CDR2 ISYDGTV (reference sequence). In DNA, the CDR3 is TGTGCCTTGTGGGAGGTGCATACCCTGAATTATTATAAGAAACTCTTT. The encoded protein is CALWEVHTLNYYKKLF.

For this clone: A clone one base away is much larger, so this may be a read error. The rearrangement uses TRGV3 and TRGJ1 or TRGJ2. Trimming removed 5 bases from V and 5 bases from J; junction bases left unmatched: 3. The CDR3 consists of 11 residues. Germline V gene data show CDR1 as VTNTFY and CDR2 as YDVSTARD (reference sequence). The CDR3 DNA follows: TGTGCCACCTGGGGCGATTATAAGAAACTCTTT. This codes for CATWGDYKKLF.

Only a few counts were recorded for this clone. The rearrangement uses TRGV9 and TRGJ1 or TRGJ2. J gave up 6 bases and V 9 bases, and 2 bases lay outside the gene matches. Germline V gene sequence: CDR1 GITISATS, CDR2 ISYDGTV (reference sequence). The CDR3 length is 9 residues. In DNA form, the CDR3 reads TGTGCCTTGGGTTATAAGAAACTCTTT. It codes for CALGYKKLF.

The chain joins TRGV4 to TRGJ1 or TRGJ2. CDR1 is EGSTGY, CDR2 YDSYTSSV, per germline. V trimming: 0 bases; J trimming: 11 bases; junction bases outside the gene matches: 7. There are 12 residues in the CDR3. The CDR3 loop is CATWDGPREKLF. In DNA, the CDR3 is TGTGCCACCTGGGATGGGCCGAGGGAGAAACTCTTT.

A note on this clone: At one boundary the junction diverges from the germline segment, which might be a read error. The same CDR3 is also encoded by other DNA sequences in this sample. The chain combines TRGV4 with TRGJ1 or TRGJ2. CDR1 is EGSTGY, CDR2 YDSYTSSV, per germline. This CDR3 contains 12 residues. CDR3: CATWNGRYKKLF. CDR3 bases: TGTGCCACCTGGAATGGTCGTTATAAGAAACTCTTT.